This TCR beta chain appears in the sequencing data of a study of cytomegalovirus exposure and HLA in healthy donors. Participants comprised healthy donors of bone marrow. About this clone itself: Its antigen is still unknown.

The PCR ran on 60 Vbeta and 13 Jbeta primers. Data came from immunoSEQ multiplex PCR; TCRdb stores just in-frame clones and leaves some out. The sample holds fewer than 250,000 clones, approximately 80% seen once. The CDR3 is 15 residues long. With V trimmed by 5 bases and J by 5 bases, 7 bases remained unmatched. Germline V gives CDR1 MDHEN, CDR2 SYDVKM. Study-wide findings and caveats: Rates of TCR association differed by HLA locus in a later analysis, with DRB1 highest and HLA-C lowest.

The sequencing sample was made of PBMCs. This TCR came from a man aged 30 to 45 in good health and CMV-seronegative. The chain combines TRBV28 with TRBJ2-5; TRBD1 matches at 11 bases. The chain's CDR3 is CASSPRTGGMETQYF. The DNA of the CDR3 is TGTGCCAGCAGTCCAAGGACAGGGGGCATGGAGACCCAGTACTTC.